This T cell receptor (beta chain) was obtained from a study of cytomegalovirus exposure and HLA in healthy donors. Overall study findings and caveats: It was reportedly the case that the classifier diagnosed cytomegalovirus status with high specificity and sensitivity.

The CDR3 spans 15 residues. V shed 1 base and J 11 bases; nucleotides not matched to a gene: 11. Germline CDR1 reads SGHVS; CDR2 reads FQNEAQ. The PCR employed 60 Vbeta primers together with 13 Jbeta primers. Produced via immunoSEQ multiplex PCR; TCRdb's table is partial and in-frame only. The data hold 200,000 to 250,000 clones, with over 75% observed a single time. This clone was detected once. Antigen specificity is unknown. The genes are TRBV7-8 and TRBJ1-1; 9 bases line up with TRBD1. The specimen was PBMCs. The source is a girl aged 2 to 9 in good health and CMV-seronegative. The CDR3, as DNA: TGTGCCAGCAGCTTAGGGGACAGGGTCCGCCTGGGGGCTTTCTTT. It translates to CASSLGDRVRLGAFF.